The entry below gives a single T cell receptor beta chain sequence along with its context. Its antigen is unidentified. Generated by immunoSEQ multiplex PCR, the TCRdb table keeps only in-frame clones and is missing some. Seen here are 37,000 or so clones, about 84% observed once, and the top ten hold under 3.5%. This CDR3 comprises 14 residues. Trimming removed 6 bases from V and 1 base from J, with 12 bases in between. CDR1 is MNHEY, CDR2 SMNVEV, per germline (reference sequence). These data are taken from a study of lymphopenia after photon versus proton radiotherapy. The study, taken as a whole, reports: Better survival with proton therapy was suggested as possible, not demonstrated. Post-nadir diversity loss with photons came from oligoclonal expansion, particularly CD8+ Temra cells. Photon-treated patients lost naive T cells and TCR diversity; proton-treated stayed stable. Larger post-nadir TCR diversity loss correlated inversely with survival in deceased patients.

Source: peripheral blood, taken from a patient treated with photon-based radiotherapy. This sequence joins TRBV27 and TRBJ1-1; no firm D call. The receptor comes from a man aged 45 to 65 with gastric cancer. The CDR3 DNA reads TGTGCCAGCAGCCCGAGGGTCCAGAACACTGAAGCTTTCTTT. This encodes CASSPRVQNTEAFF.